This TCR beta chain was recovered during a study of cytomegalovirus exposure and HLA in healthy donors. Per germline, CDR1 SGHAT and CDR2 FQNNGV. The CDR3 consists of 15 residues. The V gene lost 0 bases and the J gene lost 3 bases, with 6 bases spanning the gap. Primers: 60 Vbeta forward and 13 Jbeta reverse. Some clones are missing from TCRdb's copy, which holds only in-frame ones; the method was immunoSEQ multiplex PCR. Among some 180,000 clones listed, 73% were seen once. Concerning this clone: Antigen specificity is unknown.

Regarding the study as a whole: An apparent linkage of common viral pathogens to several of the most significant clusters emerged in a later analysis.

The sequence came from a woman under 30 in good health and CMV-seropositive. V and J are TRBV11-2 and TRBJ1-6; D remains unclear. Sequencing input: PBMCs. The CDR3 region has the DNA TGTGCCAGCAGCTTAGACACAGACTATAATTCACCCCTCCACTTT. Translated: CASSLDTDYNSPLHF.